The T cell receptor beta chain described here comes from a study of T cell responses to AZD1222 COVID-19 vaccine. Pooling of second doses given at about 4 or about 12 weeks was done. The study's findings and limits: The study identified only a handful of AZD1222 recipients as seropositive at baseline. Increases in Spike-specific TCR breadth and depth were seen after two AZD1222 doses.

Comments on this clone: Antigen: not known.

Germline CDR1 is SQVTM and CDR2 is ANQGSEA. The CDR3 runs to 14 residues. V lost 5 bases and J lost 1, with 12 bases in between. Generated by immunoSEQ multiplex PCR, the TCRdb table keeps only in-frame clones and is missing some. The data contain about 120,000 clones, approximately 90% of them singletons. The chain is built from TRBV29-1 and TRBJ1-5; maybe TRBD1 (5 bases). The origin of this receptor is an adult who received the AZD1222 COVID-19 vaccine. Sequences were derived from peripheral blood, sampled 28 days after the second AZD1222 dose. The DNA for the CDR3 is TGCAGCGTTCAGAGGGACGGGAGCAATCAGCCCCAGCATTTT. Protein sequence: CSVQRDGSNQPQHF.